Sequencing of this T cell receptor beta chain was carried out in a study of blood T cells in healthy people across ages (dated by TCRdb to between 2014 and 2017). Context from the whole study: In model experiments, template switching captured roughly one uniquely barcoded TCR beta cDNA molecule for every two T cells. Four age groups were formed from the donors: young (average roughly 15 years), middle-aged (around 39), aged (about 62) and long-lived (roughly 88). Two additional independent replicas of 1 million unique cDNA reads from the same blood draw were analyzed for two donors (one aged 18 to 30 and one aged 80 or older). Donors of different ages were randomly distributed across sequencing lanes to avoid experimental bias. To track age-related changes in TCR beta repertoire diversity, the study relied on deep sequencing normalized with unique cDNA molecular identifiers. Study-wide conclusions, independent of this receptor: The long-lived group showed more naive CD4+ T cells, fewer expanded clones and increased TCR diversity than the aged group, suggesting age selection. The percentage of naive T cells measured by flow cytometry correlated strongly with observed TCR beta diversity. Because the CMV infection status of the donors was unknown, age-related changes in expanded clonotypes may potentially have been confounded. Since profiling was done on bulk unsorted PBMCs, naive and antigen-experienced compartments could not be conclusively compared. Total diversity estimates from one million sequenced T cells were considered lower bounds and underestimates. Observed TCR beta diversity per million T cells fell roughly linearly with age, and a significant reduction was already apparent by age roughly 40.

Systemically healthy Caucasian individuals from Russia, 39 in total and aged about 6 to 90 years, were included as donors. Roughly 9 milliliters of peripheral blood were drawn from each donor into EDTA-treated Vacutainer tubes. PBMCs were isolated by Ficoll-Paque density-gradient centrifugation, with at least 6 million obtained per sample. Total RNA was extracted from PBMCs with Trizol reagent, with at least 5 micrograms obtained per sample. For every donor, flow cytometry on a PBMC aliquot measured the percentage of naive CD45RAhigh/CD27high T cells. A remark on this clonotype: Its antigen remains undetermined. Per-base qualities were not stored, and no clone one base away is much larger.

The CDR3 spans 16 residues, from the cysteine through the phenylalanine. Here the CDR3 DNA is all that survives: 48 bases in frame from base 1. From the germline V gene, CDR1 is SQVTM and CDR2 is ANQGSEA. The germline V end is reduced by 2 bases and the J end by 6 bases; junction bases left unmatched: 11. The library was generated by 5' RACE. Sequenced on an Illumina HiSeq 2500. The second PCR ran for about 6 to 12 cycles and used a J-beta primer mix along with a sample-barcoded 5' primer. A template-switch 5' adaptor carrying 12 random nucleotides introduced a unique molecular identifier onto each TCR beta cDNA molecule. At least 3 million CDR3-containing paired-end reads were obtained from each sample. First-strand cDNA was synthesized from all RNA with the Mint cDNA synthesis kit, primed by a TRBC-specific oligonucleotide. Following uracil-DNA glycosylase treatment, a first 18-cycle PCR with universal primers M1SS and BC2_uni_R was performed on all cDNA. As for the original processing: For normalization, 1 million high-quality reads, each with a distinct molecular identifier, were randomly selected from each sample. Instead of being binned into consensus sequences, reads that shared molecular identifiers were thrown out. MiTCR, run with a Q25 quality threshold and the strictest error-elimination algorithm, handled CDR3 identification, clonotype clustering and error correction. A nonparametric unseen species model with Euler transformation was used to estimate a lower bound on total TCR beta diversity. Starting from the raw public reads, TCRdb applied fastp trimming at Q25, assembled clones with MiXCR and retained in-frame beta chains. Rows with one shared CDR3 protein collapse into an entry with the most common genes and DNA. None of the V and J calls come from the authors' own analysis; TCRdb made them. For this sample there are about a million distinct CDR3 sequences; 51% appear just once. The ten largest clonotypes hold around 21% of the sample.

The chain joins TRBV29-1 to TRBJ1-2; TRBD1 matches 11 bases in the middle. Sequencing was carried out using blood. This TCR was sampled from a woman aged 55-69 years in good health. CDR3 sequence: CSVEPRDRGYVDGYTF. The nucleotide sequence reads TGCAGCGTTGAACCACGGGACAGGGGGTATGTCGATGGCTACACCTTC.